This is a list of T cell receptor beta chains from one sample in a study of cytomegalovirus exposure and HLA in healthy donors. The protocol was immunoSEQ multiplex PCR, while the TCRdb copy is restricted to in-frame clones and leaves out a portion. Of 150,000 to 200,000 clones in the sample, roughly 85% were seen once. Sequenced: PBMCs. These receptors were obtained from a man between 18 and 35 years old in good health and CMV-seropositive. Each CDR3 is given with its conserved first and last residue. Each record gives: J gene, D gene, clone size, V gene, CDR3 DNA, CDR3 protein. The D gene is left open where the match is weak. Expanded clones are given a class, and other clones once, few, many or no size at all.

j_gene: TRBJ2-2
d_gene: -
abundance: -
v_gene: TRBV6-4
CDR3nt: TGTGCCAGCAGTGAGCGGGCCGGCACCGGGGAGCTGTTTTTT
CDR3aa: CASSERAGTGELFF

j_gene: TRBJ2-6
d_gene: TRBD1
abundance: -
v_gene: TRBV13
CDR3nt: TGTGCCAGCAGCTTAGGTCGACAGGGAAATTCTGGGGCCAACGTCCTGACTTTC
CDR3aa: CASSLGRQGNSGANVLTF

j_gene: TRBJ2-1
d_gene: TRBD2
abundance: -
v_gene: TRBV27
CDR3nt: TGTGCCAGCAGTTACGGACTAGCGGGAGACAATGAGCAGTTCTTC
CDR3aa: CASSYGLAGDNEQFF

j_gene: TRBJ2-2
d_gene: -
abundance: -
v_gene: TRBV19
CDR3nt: TGTGCCAGAAAACAGGGACCCACGAACACCGGGGAGCTGTTTTTT
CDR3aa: CARKQGPTNTGELFF

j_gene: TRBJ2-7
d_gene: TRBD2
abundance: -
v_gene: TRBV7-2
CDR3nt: TGTGCCAGCAGCTTAGCGCCGGGAGGGACTAGCGGGAGGGCTCACGAGCAGTACTTC
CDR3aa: CASSLAPGGTSGRAHEQYF

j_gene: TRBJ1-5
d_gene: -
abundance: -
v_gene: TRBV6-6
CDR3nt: TGTGCCAGCAGTTACAGAGGGAACGGTCAGCCCCAGCATTTT
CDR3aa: CASSYRGNGQPQHF

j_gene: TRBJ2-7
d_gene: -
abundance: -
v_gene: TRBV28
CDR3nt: TGTGCCAGCAGCCTGACTGTCGGGAGCCCTTCCTACGAGCAGTACTTC
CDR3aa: CASSLTVGSPSYEQYF

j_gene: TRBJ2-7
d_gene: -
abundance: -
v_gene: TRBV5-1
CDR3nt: TGCGCCAGTACGTTCGTAGGGGGTAACGACGAGCAGTACTTC
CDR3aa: CASTFVGGNDEQYF

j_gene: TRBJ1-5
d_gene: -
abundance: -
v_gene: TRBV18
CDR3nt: TGTGCCAGCTCACCAAACGTAGGAGGAGATCAGCCCCAGCATTTT
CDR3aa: CASSPNVGGDQPQHF

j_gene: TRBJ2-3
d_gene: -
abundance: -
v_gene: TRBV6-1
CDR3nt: TGTGCCAGCAGTGAAAGGCAGGGCAGAACAGATACGCAGTATTTT
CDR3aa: CASSERQGRTDTQYF

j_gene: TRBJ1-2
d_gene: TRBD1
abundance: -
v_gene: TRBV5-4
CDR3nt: TGTGCCAGCAGCTTGCCCGGGACAGCAGAGTGGGGCTACACCTTC
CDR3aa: CASSLPGTAEWGYTF

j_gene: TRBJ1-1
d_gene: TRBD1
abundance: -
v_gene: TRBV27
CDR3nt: TGTGCCAGCAGTCCAGAGCGCCGCCCGCGCGGGACAGGGGGCTTAAGAACTGAAGCTTTCTTT
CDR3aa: CASSPERRPRGTGGLRTEAFF

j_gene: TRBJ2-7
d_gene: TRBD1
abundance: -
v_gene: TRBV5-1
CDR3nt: TGCGCCAGCAGTAGGGGACAGAACTACGAGCAGTACTTC
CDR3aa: CASSRGQNYEQYF

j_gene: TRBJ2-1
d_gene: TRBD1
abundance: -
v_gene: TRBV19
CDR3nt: TGTGCCAGTAGTATAGGGACAGGGGTCGATGAGCAGTTCTTC
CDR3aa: CASSIGTGVDEQFF

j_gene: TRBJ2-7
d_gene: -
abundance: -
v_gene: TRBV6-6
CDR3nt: TGTGCCAGCAGTTACGGGGAGGCCTACGAGCAGTACTTC
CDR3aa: CASSYGEAYEQYF

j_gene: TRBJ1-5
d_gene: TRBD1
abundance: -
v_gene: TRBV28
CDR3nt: TGTGCCAGCAGTTCCGGGACAGAGAATAATCAGCCCCAGCATTTT
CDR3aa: CASSSGTENNQPQHF

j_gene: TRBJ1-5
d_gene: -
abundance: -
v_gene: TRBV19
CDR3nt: TGTGCCAGTAGTTTCCCTACGGGGATTCAGCCCCAGCATTTT
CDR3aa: CASSFPTGIQPQHF

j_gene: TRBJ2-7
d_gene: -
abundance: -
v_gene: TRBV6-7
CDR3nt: TGTGCCAGCAGTCCCCATTCCCGGACACTCCTCTCCTACGAGCAGTACTTC
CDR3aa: CASSPHSRTLLSYEQYF

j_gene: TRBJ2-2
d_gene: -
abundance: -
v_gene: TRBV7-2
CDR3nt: TGTGCCAGCAGCGGAAGGCAGGGGCGAATACGGGAGCTGTTTTTT
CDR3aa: CASSGRQGRIRELFF

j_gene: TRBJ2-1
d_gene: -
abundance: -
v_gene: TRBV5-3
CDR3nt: TGTGCCAGAAGCTTGGATGCTAGCTCCTACAATGAGCAGTTCTTC
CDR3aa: CARSLDASSYNEQFF

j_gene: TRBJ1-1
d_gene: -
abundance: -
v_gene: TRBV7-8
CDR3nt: TGTGCCAGCAGCTTAGAATCCGGGTCGGAAGCTTTCTTT
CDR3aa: CASSLESGSEAFF

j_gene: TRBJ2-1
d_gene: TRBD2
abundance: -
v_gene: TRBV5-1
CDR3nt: TGCGCCAGCAGCTTGACTAGCGGAAGCTCCTACAATGAGCAGTTCTTC
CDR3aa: CASSLTSGSSYNEQFF

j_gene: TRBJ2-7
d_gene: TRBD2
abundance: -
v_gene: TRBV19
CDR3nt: TGTGCCAGTAGTAGTAGCGGGAGCTCGTACGAGCAGTACTTC
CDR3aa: CASSSSGSSYEQYF

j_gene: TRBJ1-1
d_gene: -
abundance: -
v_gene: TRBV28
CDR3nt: TGTGCCAGCACCCTGGGGCTGAACACTGAAGCTTTCTTT
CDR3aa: CASTLGLNTEAFF

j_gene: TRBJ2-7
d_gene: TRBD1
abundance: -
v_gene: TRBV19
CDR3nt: TGTGCCAGTAGTATAGGTACAGGGGCCTACGAGCAGTACTTC
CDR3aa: CASSIGTGAYEQYF

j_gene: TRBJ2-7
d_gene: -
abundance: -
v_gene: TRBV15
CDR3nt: TGTGCCACCAGTGAGGAGTCCTACGAGCAGTACTTC
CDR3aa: CATSEESYEQYF

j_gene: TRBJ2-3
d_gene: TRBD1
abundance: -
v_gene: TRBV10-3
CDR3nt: TGTGCCATCACCGGCGGACAGGCCCACACAGATACGCAGTATTTT
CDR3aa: CAITGGQAHTDTQYF

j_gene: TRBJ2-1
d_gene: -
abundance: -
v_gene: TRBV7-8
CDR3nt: TGTGCCACCCTCGAGTGGGGCTTTTACAATGAGCAGTTCTTC
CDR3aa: CATLEWGFYNEQFF

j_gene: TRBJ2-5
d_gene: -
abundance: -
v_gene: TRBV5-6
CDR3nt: TGTGCCAGCAGCTCCTTGACAGGAGGAAGGGAGACCCAGTACTTC
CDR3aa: CASSSLTGGRETQYF

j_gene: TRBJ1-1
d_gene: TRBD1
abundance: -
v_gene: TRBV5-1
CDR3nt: TGCGCCAGCAGCTTGGCGGGGACAGGGACTGGCGCCGAAGCTTTCTTT
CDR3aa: CASSLAGTGTGAEAFF

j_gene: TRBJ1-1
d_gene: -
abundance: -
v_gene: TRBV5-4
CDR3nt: TGTGCCAGCAGCTTGGCGGGACTGAACCACACTGAAGCTTTCTTT
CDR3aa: CASSLAGLNHTEAFF

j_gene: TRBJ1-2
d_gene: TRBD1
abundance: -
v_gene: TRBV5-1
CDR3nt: TGCGCCAGCAGCTTGGACAGGGGGTATGAGGGCTACACCTTC
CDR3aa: CASSLDRGYEGYTF

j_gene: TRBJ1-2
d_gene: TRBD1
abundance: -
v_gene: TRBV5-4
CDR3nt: TGTGCCAGCAGCCCAGAGAGACAGGGAGGATATGGCTACACCTTC
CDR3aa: CASSPERQGGYGYTF

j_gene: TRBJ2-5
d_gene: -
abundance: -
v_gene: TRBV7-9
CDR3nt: TGTGCCAGCAGCTTACGCCCCCGGGGTTTGGAGACCCAGTACTTC
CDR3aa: CASSLRPRGLETQYF

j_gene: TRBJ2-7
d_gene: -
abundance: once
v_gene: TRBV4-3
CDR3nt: TGCGCCAGCAGCCAAGGAACAGGTAAATACGAGCAGTACTTC
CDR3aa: CASSQGTGKYEQYF

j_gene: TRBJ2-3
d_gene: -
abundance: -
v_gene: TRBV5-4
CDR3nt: TGTGCCAGCAGCTTAGGTGGGAGTGGCACAGATACGCAGTATTTT
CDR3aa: CASSLGGSGTDTQYF

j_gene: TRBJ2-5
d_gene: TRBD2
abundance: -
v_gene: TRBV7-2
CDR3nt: TGTGCCAGCAGCACGACTAGCGGAGGGACGGAGACCCAGTACTTC
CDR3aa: CASSTTSGGTETQYF

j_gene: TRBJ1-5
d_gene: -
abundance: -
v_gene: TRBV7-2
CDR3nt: TGTGCCAGCAGCGTGGACACTCTGCAGCCCCAGCATTTT
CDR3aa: CASSVDTLQPQHF

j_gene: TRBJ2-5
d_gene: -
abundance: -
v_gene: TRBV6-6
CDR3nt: TGTGCCAGCAGTTTAGTGAAAGAGACCCAGTACTTC
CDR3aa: CASSLVKETQYF

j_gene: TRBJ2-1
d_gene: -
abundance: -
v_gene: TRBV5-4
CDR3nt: TGTGCCAGCAGCAGACTCAATGAGCAGTTCTTC
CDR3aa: CASSRLNEQFF

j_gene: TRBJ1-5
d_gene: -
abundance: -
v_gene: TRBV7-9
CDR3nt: TGTGCCAGCAGCTTTCACTCCGGGACTTATAGCAATCAGCCCCAGCATTTT
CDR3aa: CASSFHSGTYSNQPQHF

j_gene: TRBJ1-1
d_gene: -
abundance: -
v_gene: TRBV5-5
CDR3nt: TGTGCCAGCAGCTTGAGAGACACTGAAGCTTTCTTT
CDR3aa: CASSLRDTEAFF

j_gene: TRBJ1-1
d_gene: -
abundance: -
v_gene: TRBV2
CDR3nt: TGTGCCAGCCGTCCGAAAGGGGGTAAAGGGGTCACTGAAGCTTTCTTT
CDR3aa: CASRPKGGKGVTEAFF